This TCR beta chain was sequenced in a study of blood T cell repertoires in COVID-19. About the study: Spain, Italy and the United States supplied samples that represented acute and convalescent COVID-19. In each case, the material was cDNA or gDNA derived from T cells, B-cell-depleted T cells, or PBMCs.

The CDR3 runs 15 residues. Original analysis: Nucleated cell counts were estimated from reference gene primer amplification. TCRdb keeps only in-frame clones here, not all; method: immunoSEQ multiplex PCR. V and J calls and clone size are given by that table; D and trimming were obtained from the DNA. Of a few hundred thousand clones in the sample, roughly 88% were seen once. This clone was seen once. The V call is TRBV1, the J call TRBJ2-5; TRBD2 was called by the table and not checked on the DNA. TRBV1 is a known pseudogene. The sequence was collected from a woman aged 45-60 years with acute or convalescent COVID-19. The sequenced sample was peripheral blood. The CDR3 here is CTSRCAGAGEETQYF. The CDR3 DNA reads TGCACCAGCAGATGCGCGGGAGCGGGCGAGGAGACCCAGTACTTC.